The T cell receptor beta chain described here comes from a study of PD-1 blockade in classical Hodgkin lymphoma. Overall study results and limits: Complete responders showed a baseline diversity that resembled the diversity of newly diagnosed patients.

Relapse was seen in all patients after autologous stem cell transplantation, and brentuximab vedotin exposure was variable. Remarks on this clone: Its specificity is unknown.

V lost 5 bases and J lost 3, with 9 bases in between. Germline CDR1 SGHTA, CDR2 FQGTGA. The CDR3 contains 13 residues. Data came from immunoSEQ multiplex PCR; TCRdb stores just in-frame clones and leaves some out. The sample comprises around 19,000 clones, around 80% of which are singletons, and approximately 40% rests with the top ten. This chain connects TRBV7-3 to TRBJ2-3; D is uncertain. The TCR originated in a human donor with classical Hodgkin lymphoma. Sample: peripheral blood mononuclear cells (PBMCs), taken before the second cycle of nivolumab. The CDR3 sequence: CASSADKTDTQYF. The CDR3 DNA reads TGTGCCAGCAGCGCCGACAAAACAGATACGCAGTATTTT.